The rows below give T cell receptor beta chains drawn from one sample of a study of identical twins. TCRdb ran MiXCR on the 5' RACE reads and lists one entry per CDR3 protein. The table shows approximately 300,000 distinct CDR3 sequences, with over 8.5% occurring only once. The sample was also linked to a second study, of yellow fever vaccine responses in identical twins.

The sequenced sample consisted of CD8+ T cells sorted from blood. These receptors were taken from a woman between 18 and 29 years old in good health. CDR3s include the opening cysteine and the closing phenylalanine or tryptophan. A D gene is named only where the DNA matches it firmly. Size is omitted from some rows. Given values are once, few, many or a class for expanded clones.

clone size: few
J gene: TRBJ1-2
V gene: TRBV12-3/TRBV12-4
D gene: TRBD1
CDR3 DNA: TGTGCCAGCAGTTCGGGACAGGGGGTTAACTATGGCTACACCTTC
CDR3 protein: CASSSGQGVNYGYTF

clone size: -
J gene: TRBJ1-5
V gene: TRBV4-3
D gene: -
CDR3 DNA: TGCGCCAGCAGCCAAGATCACGGCGGAACCAATCAGCCCCAGCATTTT
CDR3 protein: CASSQDHGGTNQPQHF

clone size: many
J gene: TRBJ2-3
V gene: TRBV29-1
D gene: -
CDR3 DNA: TGCAGCGTTGAAAGAAACGAGGGATACACAGATACGCAGTATTTT
CDR3 protein: CSVERNEGYTDTQYF

clone size: few
J gene: TRBJ2-1
V gene: TRBV15
D gene: -
CDR3 DNA: TGTGCCACCAGCACAGGACAGTGGAGGAATGAGCAGTTCTTC
CDR3 protein: CATSTGQWRNEQFF

clone size: -
J gene: TRBJ2-1
V gene: TRBV6-1
D gene: TRBD1
CDR3 DNA: TGTGCCAGCAGCCCCACACAGGGGGCCTCCTACAATGAGCAGTTCTTC
CDR3 protein: CASSPTQGASYNEQFF

clone size: few
J gene: TRBJ1-1
V gene: TRBV4-1
D gene: -
CDR3 DNA: TGCGCCAGCAGCCAATCTCCCCCTCCGTTGAGCACTGAAGCTTTCTTT
CDR3 protein: CASSQSPPPLSTEAFF

clone size: many
J gene: TRBJ2-3
V gene: TRBV7-6
D gene: -
CDR3 DNA: TGTGCCAGCAGCTCAAAGTCTGGAGATACGCAGTATTTT
CDR3 protein: CASSSKSGDTQYF

clone size: -
J gene: TRBJ2-7
V gene: TRBV7-9
D gene: -
CDR3 DNA: TGTGCCAGCAGCCCGAAGATAGACAGCACTTACTTC
CDR3 protein: CASSPKIDSTYF

clone size: -
J gene: TRBJ2-7
V gene: TRBV29-1
D gene: -
CDR3 DNA: TGCAGCGCCTACGCCGTCAGGGACCTGAACTACGAGCAGTACTTC
CDR3 protein: CSAYAVRDLNYEQYF

clone size: -
J gene: TRBJ2-3
V gene: TRBV10-3
D gene: TRBD1
CDR3 DNA: TGTGCCATCCAGGGGGCACTAGATACGCAGTATTTT
CDR3 protein: CAIQGALDTQYF

clone size: few
J gene: TRBJ2-5
V gene: TRBV7-9
D gene: TRBD2
CDR3 DNA: TGTGCCAGCAGCCATCTAGCGGGAGGGAAAGAGACCCAGTACTTC
CDR3 protein: CASSHLAGGKETQYF

clone size: few
J gene: TRBJ2-1
V gene: TRBV21-1
D gene: -
CDR3 DNA: TGTGCCAGCATCCTAGGGGGGACTAGCGGATACAATGAGCAGTTCTTC
CDR3 protein: CASILGGTSGYNEQFF

clone size: few
J gene: TRBJ1-6
V gene: TRBV10-1
D gene: -
CDR3 DNA: TGCGCCAGCAGTGTCGGAACCCCCGGGAAGCGGTGGTCACCCCTCCACTTT
CDR3 protein: CASSVGTPGKRWSPLHF

clone size: many
J gene: TRBJ2-7
V gene: TRBV5-1
D gene: TRBD2
CDR3 DNA: TGCGCCAGCAGCCCCTCACCCCTAGCGGGACTCTACGAGCAGTACTTC
CDR3 protein: CASSPSPLAGLYEQYF

clone size: many
J gene: TRBJ2-7
V gene: TRBV20-1
D gene: -
CDR3 DNA: TGCAGTGCTAGAGAGGAGATAGGCTACGAGCAGTACTTC
CDR3 protein: CSAREEIGYEQYF

clone size: many
J gene: TRBJ2-7
V gene: TRBV19
D gene: TRBD2
CDR3 DNA: TGTGCCAGTAGTACTCGACCCGGGACTAGCCCCCACGAGCAGTACTTC
CDR3 protein: CASSTRPGTSPHEQYF

clone size: many
J gene: TRBJ1-2
V gene: TRBV6-5
D gene: -
CDR3 DNA: TGTGCCAGCAGTTACCACCCAGGGGAGAATTTTCACTATGGCTACACCTTC
CDR3 protein: CASSYHPGENFHYGYTF

clone size: many
J gene: TRBJ2-7
V gene: TRBV12-5
D gene: -
CDR3 DNA: TGTGCTAGTGGTCCGACCCCTCCTCCCGACGAGCAGTACTTC
CDR3 protein: CASGPTPPPDEQYF

clone size: few
J gene: TRBJ1-1
V gene: TRBV12-3/TRBV12-4
D gene: -
CDR3 DNA: TGTGCCAGCACTCCGATGGGGCCCACTGAAGCTTTCTTT
CDR3 protein: CASTPMGPTEAFF

clone size: few
J gene: TRBJ2-7
V gene: TRBV30
D gene: TRBD1
CDR3 DNA: TGTGCCTGGAAGGACAGGGGCAGAGAGGAGCAGTACTTC
CDR3 protein: CAWKDRGREEQYF

clone size: many
J gene: TRBJ2-7
V gene: TRBV27
D gene: TRBD1
CDR3 DNA: TGTGCCAGCAGTTTCGACAGGGGTTCCTACGAGCAGTACTTC
CDR3 protein: CASSFDRGSYEQYF

clone size: few
J gene: TRBJ1-2
V gene: TRBV4-2
D gene: -
CDR3 DNA: TGTGCCAGCAGCCAAGATGGGGAGGACCACTTC
CDR3 protein: CASSQDGEDHF

clone size: few
J gene: TRBJ1-1
V gene: TRBV4-1
D gene: -
CDR3 DNA: TGCGCCAGCACCCTCACCTGGACAGATAACACTGAAGCTTTCTTT
CDR3 protein: CASTLTWTDNTEAFF

clone size: many
J gene: TRBJ1-1
V gene: TRBV10-3
D gene: -
CDR3 DNA: TGTGCCATCAGTGAGTGGGTTAACACTGAAGCTTTCTTT
CDR3 protein: CAISEWVNTEAFF

clone size: many
J gene: TRBJ2-7
V gene: TRBV7-9
D gene: -
CDR3 DNA: TGTGCCAGCAGGGGAAAGGGCGGTCCTAGCTACGAGCAGTACTTC
CDR3 protein: CASRGKGGPSYEQYF

clone size: few
J gene: TRBJ2-3
V gene: TRBV27
D gene: -
CDR3 DNA: TGTGCCAGCAGTCCCCTAGCCCCAAGCACAGATACGCAGTATTTT
CDR3 protein: CASSPLAPSTDTQYF